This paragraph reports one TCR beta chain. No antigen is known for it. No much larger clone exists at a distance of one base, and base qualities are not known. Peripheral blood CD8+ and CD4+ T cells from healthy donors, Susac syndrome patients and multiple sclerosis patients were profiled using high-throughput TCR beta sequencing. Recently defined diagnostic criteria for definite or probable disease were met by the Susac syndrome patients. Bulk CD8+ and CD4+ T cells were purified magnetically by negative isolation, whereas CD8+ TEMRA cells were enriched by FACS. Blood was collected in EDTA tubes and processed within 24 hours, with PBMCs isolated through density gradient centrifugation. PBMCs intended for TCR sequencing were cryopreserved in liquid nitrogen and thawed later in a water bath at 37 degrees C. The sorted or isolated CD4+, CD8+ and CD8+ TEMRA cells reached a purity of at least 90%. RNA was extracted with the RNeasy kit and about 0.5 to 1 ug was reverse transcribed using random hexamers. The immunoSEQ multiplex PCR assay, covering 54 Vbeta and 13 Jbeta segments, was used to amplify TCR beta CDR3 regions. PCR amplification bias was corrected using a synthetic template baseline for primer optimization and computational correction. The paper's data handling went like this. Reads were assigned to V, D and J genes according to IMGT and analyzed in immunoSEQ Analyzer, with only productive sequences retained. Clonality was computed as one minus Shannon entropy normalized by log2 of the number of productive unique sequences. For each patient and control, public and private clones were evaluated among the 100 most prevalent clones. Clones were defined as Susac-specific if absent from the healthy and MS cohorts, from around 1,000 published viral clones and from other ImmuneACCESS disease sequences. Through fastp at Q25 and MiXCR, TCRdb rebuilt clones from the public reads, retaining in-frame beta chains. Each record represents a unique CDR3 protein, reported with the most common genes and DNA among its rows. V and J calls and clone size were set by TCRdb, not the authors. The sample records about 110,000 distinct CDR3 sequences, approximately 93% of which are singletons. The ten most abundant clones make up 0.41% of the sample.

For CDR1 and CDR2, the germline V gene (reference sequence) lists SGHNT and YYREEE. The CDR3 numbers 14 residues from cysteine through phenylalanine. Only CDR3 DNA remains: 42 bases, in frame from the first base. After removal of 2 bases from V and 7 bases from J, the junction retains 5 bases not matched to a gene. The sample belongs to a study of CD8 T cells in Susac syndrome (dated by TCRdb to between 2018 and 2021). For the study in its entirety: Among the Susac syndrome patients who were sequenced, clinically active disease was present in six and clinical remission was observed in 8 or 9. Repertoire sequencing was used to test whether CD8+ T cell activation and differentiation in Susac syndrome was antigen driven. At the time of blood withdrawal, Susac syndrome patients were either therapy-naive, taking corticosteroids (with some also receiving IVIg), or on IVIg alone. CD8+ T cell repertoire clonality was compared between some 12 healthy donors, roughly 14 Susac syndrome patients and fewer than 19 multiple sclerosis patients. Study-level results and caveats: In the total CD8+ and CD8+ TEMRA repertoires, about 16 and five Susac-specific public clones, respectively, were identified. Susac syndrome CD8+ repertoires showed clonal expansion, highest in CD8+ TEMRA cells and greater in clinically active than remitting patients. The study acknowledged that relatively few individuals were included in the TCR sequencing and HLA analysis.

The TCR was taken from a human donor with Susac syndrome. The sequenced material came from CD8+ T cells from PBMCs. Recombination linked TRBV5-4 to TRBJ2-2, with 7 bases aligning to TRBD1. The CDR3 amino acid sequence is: CASSLGDSSGELFF. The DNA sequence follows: TGTGCCAGCAGCTTAGGGGACAGCAGCGGGGAGCTGTTTTTT.